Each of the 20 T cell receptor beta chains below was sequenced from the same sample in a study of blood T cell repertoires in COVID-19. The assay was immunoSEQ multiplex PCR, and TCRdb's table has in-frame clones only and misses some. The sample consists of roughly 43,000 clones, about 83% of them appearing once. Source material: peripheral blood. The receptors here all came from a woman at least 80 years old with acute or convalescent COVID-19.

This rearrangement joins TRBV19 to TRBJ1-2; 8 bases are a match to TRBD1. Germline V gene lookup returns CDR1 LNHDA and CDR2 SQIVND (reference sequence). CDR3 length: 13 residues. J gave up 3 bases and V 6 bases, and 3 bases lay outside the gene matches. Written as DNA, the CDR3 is TGTGCCAGTAGCCCGACAGGGGACTATGGCTACACCTTC. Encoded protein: CASSPTGDYGYTF.

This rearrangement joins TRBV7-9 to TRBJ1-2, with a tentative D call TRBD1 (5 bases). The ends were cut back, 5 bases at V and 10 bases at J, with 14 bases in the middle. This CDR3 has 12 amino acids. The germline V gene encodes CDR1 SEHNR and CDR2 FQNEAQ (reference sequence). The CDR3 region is CASSQGGLSYTF. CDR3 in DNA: TGTGCCAGCAGCCAGGGAGGACTCTCCTACACCTTC.

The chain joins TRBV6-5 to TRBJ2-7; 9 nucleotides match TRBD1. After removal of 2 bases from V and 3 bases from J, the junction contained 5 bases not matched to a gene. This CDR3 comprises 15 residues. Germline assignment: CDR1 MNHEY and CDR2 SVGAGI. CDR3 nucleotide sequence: TGTGCCAGCAGTTACGCATCGACAGGGGGCTACGAGCAGTACTTC. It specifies CASSYASTGGYEQYF.

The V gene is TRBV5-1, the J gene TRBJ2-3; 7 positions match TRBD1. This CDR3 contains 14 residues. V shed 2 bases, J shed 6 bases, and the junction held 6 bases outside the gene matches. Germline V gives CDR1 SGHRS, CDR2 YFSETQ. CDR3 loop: CASSFSDRRDTQYF. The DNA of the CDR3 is TGCGCCAGCAGCTTCTCGGACAGGCGCGATACGCAGTATTTT.

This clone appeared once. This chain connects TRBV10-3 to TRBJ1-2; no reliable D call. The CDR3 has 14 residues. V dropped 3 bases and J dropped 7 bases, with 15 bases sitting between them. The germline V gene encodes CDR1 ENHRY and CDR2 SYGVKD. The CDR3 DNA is TGTGCCATCAGTGAAGAGGCGGGCTGGGTTGGCTACACCTTC. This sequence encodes CAISEEAGWVGYTF.

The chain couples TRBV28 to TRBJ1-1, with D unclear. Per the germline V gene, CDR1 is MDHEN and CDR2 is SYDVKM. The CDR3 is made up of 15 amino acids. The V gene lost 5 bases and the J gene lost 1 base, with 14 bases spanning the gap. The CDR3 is CASSEAGSRNTEAFF. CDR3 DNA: TGTGCCAGCAGTGAGGCGGGGAGTAGGAACACTGAAGCTTTCTTT. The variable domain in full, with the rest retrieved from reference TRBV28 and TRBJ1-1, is DVKVTQSSRYLVKRTGEKVFLECVQDMDHENMFWYRQDPGLGLRLIYFSYDVKMKEKGDIPEGYSVSREKKERFSLILESASTNQTSMYLCASSEAGSRNTEAFFGQGTRLTVV.

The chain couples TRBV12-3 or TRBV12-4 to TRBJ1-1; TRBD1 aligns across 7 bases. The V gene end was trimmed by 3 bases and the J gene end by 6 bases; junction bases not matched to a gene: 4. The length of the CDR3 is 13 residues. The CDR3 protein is CASSLGDRAEAFF. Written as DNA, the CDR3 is TGTGCCAGCAGTTTGGGAGACAGGGCTGAAGCTTTCTTT.

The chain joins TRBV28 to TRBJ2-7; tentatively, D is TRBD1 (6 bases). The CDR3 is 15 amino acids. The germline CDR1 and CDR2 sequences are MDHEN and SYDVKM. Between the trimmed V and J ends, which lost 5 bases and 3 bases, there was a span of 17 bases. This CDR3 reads CASSLLARGSYEQYF. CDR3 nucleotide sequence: TGTGCCAGCAGTCTACTTGCAAGGGGGAGCTACGAGCAGTACTTC.

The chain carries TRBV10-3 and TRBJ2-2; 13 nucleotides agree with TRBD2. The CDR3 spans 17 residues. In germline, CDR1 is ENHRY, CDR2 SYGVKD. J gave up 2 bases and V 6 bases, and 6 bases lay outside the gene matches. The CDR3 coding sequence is TGTGCCATCAGAGGGACTAGCGGGGCCCTAAACACCGGGGAGCTGTTTTTT. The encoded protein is CAIRGTSGALNTGELFF.

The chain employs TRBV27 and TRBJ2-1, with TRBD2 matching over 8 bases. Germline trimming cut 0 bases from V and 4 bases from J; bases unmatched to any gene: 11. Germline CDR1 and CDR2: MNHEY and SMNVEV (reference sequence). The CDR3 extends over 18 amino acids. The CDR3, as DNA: TGTGCCAGCAGTTTATCGCCCAATCGCGGGGGGCGTTACAATGAGCAGTTCTTC. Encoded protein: CASSLSPNRGGRYNEQFF.

CDR3 bases: TGCGCCAGCAGCCCGGGACAGCCGACCTACGAGCAGTACTTC. Translated, it gives CASSPGQPTYEQYF. This chain connects TRBV5-1 to TRBJ2-7; 7 nucleotides line up with TRBD1. Germline loops: CDR1 SGHRS, CDR2 YFSETQ. V shed 4 bases and J 2 bases; nucleotides not matched to a gene: 6. CDR3 length: 14 amino acids.

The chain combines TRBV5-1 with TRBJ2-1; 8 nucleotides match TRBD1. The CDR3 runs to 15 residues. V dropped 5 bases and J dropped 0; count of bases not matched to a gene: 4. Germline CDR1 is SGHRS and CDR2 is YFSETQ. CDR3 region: CASRQGVTSYNEQFF. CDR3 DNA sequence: TGCGCCAGCAGACAGGGGGTTACCTCCTACAATGAGCAGTTCTTC.

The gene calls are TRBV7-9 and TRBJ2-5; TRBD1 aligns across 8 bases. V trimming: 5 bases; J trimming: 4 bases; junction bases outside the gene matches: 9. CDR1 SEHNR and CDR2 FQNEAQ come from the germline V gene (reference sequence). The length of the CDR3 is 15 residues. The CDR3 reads CASSRGTGGVETQYF. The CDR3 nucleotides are TGTGCCAGCAGCCGAGGGACAGGAGGCGTAGAGACCCAGTACTTC.

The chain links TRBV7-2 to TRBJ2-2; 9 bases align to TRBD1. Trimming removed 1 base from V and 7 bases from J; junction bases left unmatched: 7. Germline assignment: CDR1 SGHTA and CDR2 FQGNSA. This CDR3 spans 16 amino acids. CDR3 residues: CASSLEQGAQVGELFF. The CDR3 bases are TGTGCCAGCAGCTTAGAACAGGGGGCTCAAGTCGGGGAGCTGTTTTTT. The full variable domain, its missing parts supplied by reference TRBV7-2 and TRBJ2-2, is GAGVSQSPSNKVTEKGKDVELRCDPISGHTALYWYRQSLGQGLEFLIYFQGNSAPDKSGLPSDRFSAERTGGSVSTLTIQRTQQEDSAVYLCASSLEQGAQVGELFFGEGSRLTVL.

The CDR3 nucleotides are TGTGCCACCAGTGATCCCGACAGGGACTCTGGAAACACCATATATTTT. This codes for CATSDPDRDSGNTIYF. V usage is TRBV24-1 and J usage is TRBJ1-3; 7 nucleotides align to TRBD1. Germline values: CDR1 KGHDR, CDR2 SFDVKD. The CDR3 runs to 16 residues. V shed 3 bases and J 0 bases; nucleotides not matched to a gene: 4.

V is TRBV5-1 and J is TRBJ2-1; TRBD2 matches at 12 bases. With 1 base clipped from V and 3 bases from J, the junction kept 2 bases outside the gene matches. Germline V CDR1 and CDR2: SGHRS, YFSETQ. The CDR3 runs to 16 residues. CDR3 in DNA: TGCGCCAGCAGCTTGACTAGCGGGGGGCTCTACAATGAGCAGTTCTTC. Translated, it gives CASSLTSGGLYNEQFF.

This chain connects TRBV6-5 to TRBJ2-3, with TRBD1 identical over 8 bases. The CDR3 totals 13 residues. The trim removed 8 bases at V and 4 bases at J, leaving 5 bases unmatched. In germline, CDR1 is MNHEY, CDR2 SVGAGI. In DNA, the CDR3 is TGTGCCAGCTCCGGACAGGGCCCAGATACGCAGTATTTT. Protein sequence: CASSGQGPDTQYF.

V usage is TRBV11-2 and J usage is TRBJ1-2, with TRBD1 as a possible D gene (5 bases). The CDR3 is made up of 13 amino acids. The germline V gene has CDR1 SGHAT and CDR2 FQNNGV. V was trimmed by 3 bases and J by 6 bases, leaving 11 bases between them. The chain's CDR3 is CASSFYRTDGYTF. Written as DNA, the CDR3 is TGTGCCAGCAGCTTTTACAGGACGGATGGCTACACCTTC.

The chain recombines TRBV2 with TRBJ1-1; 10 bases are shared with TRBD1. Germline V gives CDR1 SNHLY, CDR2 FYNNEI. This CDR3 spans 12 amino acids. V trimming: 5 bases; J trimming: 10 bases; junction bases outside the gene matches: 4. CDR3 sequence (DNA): TGTGCCAGCAGTCGACGGGACAGGGGAGCTTTCTTT. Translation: CASSRRDRGAFF.

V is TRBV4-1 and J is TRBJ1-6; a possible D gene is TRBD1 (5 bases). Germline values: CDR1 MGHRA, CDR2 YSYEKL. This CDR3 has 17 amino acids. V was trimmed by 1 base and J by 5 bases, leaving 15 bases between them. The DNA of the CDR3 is TGCGCCAGCAGCCAAGCCCAGAACAGGATCCATAATTCACCCCTCCACTTT. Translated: CASSQAQNRIHNSPLHF.